A selection of T cell receptor beta chains follows, all from one sample in a study of TIL therapy for anti-PD-1-resistant metastatic lung cancer. Repertoires were generated with immunoSEQ multiplex PCR, while TCRdb's copy carries only in-frame clones and drops some. The sample gives 50,000 or so clones, about 80% of which show up once; more than 4.5% is in the top ten. Sequences were derived from blood, sampled at baseline. The receptor set was obtained from a woman aged 30 to 85 with non-small cell lung cancer. Each CDR3 is given with its conserved first and last residue. Size values are once, few and many counts, or a class for expanded clones, and some rows have none.

TRBV4-1,NA,CASSRGLFFNSPLHF
TRBV15,NA,CATSRDNGADTIYF
TRBV11-3,NA,CASSLQGGYNEQFF
TRBV30,once,CALEESGGAHEQFF
TRBV18,NA,CASSPPGGYDSTDTQYF
TRBV7-2,few,CASSAGSAGTDSPLHF
TRBV19,NA,CASSWTQKEQFF
TRBV10-3,NA,CAISEPGDAGNTGELFF
TRBV6-5,NA,CASSTDRVRDYGYTF
TRBV14,NA,CASSLSGANVLTF
TRBV5-1,NA,CASSLLAGHSYNEQFF
TRBV11-2,NA,CASSLELGGSRETQYF
TRBV7-9,NA,CASSPPNEQFF
TRBV28,NA,CASSLSQGAHEKLFF
TRBV6-6,NA,CASSPGQGTGAEAFF
TRBV4-3,NA,CASSQALAGGTSSYNEQFF
TRBV11-3,NA,CASSLRDRGPYGYTF
TRBV5-6,NA,CASSLVLGSGANVLTF
TRBV10-2,NA,CASSETSNQPQHF
TRBV7-9,NA,CASRNWREWSGYTF
TRBV4-1,NA,CASSQDDVHFYSGNTIYF
TRBV9,few,CASSVGGSRIREQFF
TRBV5-1,NA,CASSASGRPTGELFF
TRBV6-6,NA,CASGEGRATDTQYF
TRBV9,NA,CASSVEGGRQYF
TRBV27,NA,CASGLASQETQYF
TRBV19,NA,CASSIVGRADGNEQFF
TRBV6-5,NA,CASSYSSGRSGEQYF
TRBV7-7,NA,CASSLTSGGINEQFF
TRBV7-9,NA,CASSLVGRSYTEAFF
TRBV5-1,NA,CASSVDSSGGAFF
TRBV28,NA,CASRPFGGGSNTIYF
TRBV4-1,once,CASSQQQGRAEAFF
TRBV11-2,NA,CASRKPGLATGELFF
TRBV28,once,CASSSSSVGSYNEQFF
TRBV9,NA,CASSVEAGSVTDTQYF
TRBV5-1,NA,CASSLVGGGYNEQFF
TRBV5-1,NA,CASSTSGYPEAFF
TRBV6-5,NA,CASRPQGLNTEAFF
TRBV6-1,NA,CASKHREKLFF
TRBV15,NA,CATSRDLGVSTDTQYF
TRBV28,NA,CASTVPYQPQHF
TRBV11-2,NA,CASSQPGYYEQYF
TRBV5-6,NA,CASSLVGRETEAFF
TRBV28,NA,CASSDREGDTEAFF
TRBV7-9,NA,CASSLDNSPLHF
TRBV19,once,CASSIEQGGSYEQYF